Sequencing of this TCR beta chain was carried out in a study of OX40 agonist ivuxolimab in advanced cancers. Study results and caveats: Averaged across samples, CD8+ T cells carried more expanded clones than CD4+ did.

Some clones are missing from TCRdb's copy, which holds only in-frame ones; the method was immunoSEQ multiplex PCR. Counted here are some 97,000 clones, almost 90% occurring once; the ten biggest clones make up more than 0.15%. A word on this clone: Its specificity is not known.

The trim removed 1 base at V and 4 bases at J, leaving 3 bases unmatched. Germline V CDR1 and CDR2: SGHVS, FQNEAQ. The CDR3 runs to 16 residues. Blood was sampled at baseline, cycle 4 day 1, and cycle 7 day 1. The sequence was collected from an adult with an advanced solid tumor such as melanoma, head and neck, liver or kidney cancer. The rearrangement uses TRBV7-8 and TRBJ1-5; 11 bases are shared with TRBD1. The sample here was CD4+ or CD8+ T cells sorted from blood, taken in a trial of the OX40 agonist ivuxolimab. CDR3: CASSLGDRGLNQPQHF. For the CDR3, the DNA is TGTGCCAGCAGCTTAGGGGACAGGGGGTTGAATCAGCCCCAGCATTTT.